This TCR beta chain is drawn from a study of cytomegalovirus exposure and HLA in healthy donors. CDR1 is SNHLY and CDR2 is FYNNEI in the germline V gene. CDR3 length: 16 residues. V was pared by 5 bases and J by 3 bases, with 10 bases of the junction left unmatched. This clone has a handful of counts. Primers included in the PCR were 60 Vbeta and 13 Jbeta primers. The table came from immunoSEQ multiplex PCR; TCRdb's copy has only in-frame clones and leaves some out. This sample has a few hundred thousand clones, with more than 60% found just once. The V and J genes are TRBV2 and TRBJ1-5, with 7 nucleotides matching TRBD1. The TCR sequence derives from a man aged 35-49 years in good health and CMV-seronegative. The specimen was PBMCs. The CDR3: CASSLSGTEFNQPQHF. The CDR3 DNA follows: TGTGCCAGCAGTCTTTCCGGGACAGAATTCAATCAGCCCCAGCATTTT.